These T cell receptor beta chains were read from a single sample in a study of blood T cell repertoires in COVID-19. The data were produced by immunoSEQ multiplex PCR, yet TCRdb's version contains in-frame clones alone and is incomplete. There are tens of thousands of clones in the sample; around three quarters occur only once, and approximately 23% lies in the top ten. Sequenced material: peripheral blood. The receptors were sampled from a human donor in a cohort sampled during active COVID-19. CDR3s include the opening cysteine and the closing phenylalanine or tryptophan. A D gene is named only where the DNA matches it firmly. Rows may omit the clone size; those that give it use once, few, many or a size class.

CDR3 length	clone size	V gene	D gene	J gene	CDR3 DNA	CDR3 protein
15	once	TRBV11-3	-	TRBJ2-3	TGTGCCAGCAGCTCCGGGACTCTGGGCACAGATACGCAGTATTTT	CASSSGTLGTDTQYF
15	-	TRBV28	TRBD1	TRBJ1-1	TGTGCCAGCAGTCCTCAGGGGGCGCGGAGCACTGAAGCTTTCTTT	CASSPQGARSTEAFF
16	-	TRBV6-1	-	TRBJ1-4	TGTGCCAGCAGTGATTTGGCGGGCCAAGGCGTTGAAAAACTGTTTTTT	CASSDLAGQGVEKLFF
14	-	TRBV20-1	TRBD2	TRBJ2-5	TGCAGTGCTAGTATCCTAGCGGTTCAAGAGACCCAGTACTTC	CSASILAVQETQYF
15	-	TRBV2	TRBD1	TRBJ2-7	TGTGCCAGCCACGCAAGGACAGGGGGCGCCTACGAGCAGTACTTC	CASHARTGGAYEQYF
16	-	TRBV9	-	TRBJ2-1	TGTGCCAGCAGCGTAGGCCTGATTACCCTAAGCTATGAGCAGTTCTTC	CASSVGLITLSYEQFF
13	-	TRBV27	-	TRBJ2-2	TGTGCCAGCAGCGATAGGGGGACCGGGGAGCTGTTTTTT	CASSDRGTGELFF
16	-	TRBV19	TRBD1	TRBJ1-2	TGTGCCAGTAGTCCATCAATACAGGGGATCGGATATGGCTACACCTTC	CASSPSIQGIGYGYTF
13	-	TRBV5-1	-	TRBJ2-2	TGCGCCAGCCGGAGAGGGTACACCGGGGAGCTGTTTTTT	CASRRGYTGELFF
14	-	TRBV5-1	-	TRBJ2-3	TGCGCCAGCAGACCGAGACAGGACACAGATACGCAGTATTTT	CASRPRQDTDTQYF
19	-	TRBV24-1	TRBD1	TRBJ1-4	TGTGCCACCACCCCACCCCCGGGACAGGGGGTTAGTTCTAATGAAAAACTGTTTTTT	CATTPPPGQGVSSNEKLFF
13	-	TRBV9	-	TRBJ2-7	TGTGCCAGCAGCTCAGGGCCGTCCTACGAGCAGTACTTC	CASSSGPSYEQYF
18	-	TRBV6-2/TRBV6-3	TRBD2	TRBJ2-7	TGTGCCAGCAGTTACCTAGCGGGGTTTGTGGACACCGGCTACGAGCAGTACTTC	CASSYLAGFVDTGYEQYF
13	few	TRBV18	TRBD1	TRBJ1-1	TGTGCCAGCTCACCTCAGGACAGGGGCAAAGCTTTCTTT	CASSPQDRGKAFF
14	once	TRBV28	-	TRBJ1-2	TGTGCCAGCAGTTTCTATTCCTCCGGGGGTGGCTACACCTTC	CASSFYSSGGGYTF
16	-	TRBV5-4	TRBD2	TRBJ2-7	TGTGCCAGCAGCTCCGACCCGGGACTAGCATTGTTCGAGCAGTACTTC	CASSSDPGLALFEQYF
16	-	TRBV18	TRBD2	TRBJ2-1	TGTGCCAGCTCACCTACTAGCGGGAGGGCCCTCGGTGAGCAGTTCTTC	CASSPTSGRALGEQFF
15	-	TRBV6-2/TRBV6-3	TRBD1	TRBJ1-1	TGTGCCAGCAGTCCCCTGGACAGGGGGAACACTGAAGCTTTCTTT	CASSPLDRGNTEAFF
14	few	TRBV5-1	-	TRBJ2-2	TGCGCCAGCAGCTTCGGGGTTGACACCGGGGAGCTGTTTTTT	CASSFGVDTGELFF
15	few	TRBV15	-	TRBJ2-7	TGTGCCACCAGCAGAGATAGGCAGGCCACCTACGAGCAGTACTTC	CATSRDRQATYEQYF
15	-	TRBV7-9	TRBD2	TRBJ2-3	TGTGCCAGCAGCGGACTAGCGGGTGCTTTCTCGCCGCAGTATTTT	CASSGLAGAFSPQYF
16	-	TRBV6-2/TRBV6-3	TRBD2	TRBJ2-3	TGTGCCAGCAGTTACTCTGGCGGGGAGGGGCCAGATACGCAGTATTTT	CASSYSGGEGPDTQYF
15	-	TRBV9	TRBD1	TRBJ2-1	TGTGCCAGCAGCGTAGGGGACAGTCCCTACAATGAGCAGTTCTTC	CASSVGDSPYNEQFF
18	-	TRBV7-2	-	TRBJ2-2	TGTGCCAGCAGCCCCCCGGTGGGAGGACAGGGAGGGACCGGGGAGCTGTTTTTT	CASSPPVGGQGGTGELFF
14	-	TRBV6-6	TRBD1	TRBJ1-5	TGTGCCAGCAGTTACCCGAGTCGGGACAGTCCCCAGCATTTT	CASSYPSRDSPQHF
14	once	TRBV7-9	-	TRBJ1-2	TGTGCCAGCAGCTTAACACCAACTAACTATGGCTACACCTTC	CASSLTPTNYGYTF